This T cell receptor beta chain is from a study of cytomegalovirus exposure and HLA in healthy donors. Background on the study: Earlier, 180 million or so T cells were analyzed, and fewer than 120 million unique TCR beta sequences were found among them. Study-level points and caveats: Sequencing likely generated an artifact that appeared as a cluster of highly shared sequence variants.

The PCR made use of 60 Vbeta and 13 Jbeta primers. Profiling relied on immunoSEQ multiplex PCR, and the TCRdb table lists in-frame clones only, not all of them. The sample carries approximately 100,000 clones, roughly four fifths recorded once. This clone has a handful of counts. What it binds is not known. The sequencing input was PBMCs. This TCR was recovered from a human donor in good health.

The CDR3 loop reads CAWGSEGLAGNTGELFF. CDR3 in DNA: TGTGCATGGGGAAGTGAGGGACTAGCGGGGAACACCGGGGAGCTGTTTTTT. The rearrangement links TRBV30 to TRBJ2-2; 12 bases are shared with TRBD2. This CDR3 has 17 residues. CDR1 GTSNPN and CDR2 SVGIG come from the germline V gene (reference sequence).